Below are 5 T cell receptor beta chains sequenced from a single sample in a study of shared clonotypes between healthy human individuals. Terminally differentiated effector memory CD45RA+ cells were excluded by CCR7 positive selection of CD45RO-negative cells. Clones were read by immunoSEQ multiplex PCR, and TCRdb kept only the in-frame ones, dropping some. The table lists about 2.2 million clones, about 94% of them singletons. The material sequenced was naive CD8+ T cells from PBMCs. The source of these receptors is a young man in good health. Some clones in this sample may be carry-over from other donors' samples.

This clone was counted a single time. This chain uses TRBV18 with TRBJ2-7, with D unclear. The germline CDR1 and CDR2 sequences are KGHSH and LQKENI. With 6 bases removed from V and 5 bases from J, the gap between germline ends came to 8 bases. The CDR3 sequence is 11 residues long. The CDR3 nucleotides read TGTGCCAGCTCGCCGTCCAACGAGCAGTACTTC. Its translation is CASSPSNEQYF. Using reference TRBV18 and TRBJ2-7 for the parts outside the CDR3, the full variable domain is NAGVMQNPRHLVRRRGQEARLRCSPMKGHSHVYWYRQLPEEGLKFMVYLQKENIIDESGMPKERFSAEFPKEGPSILRIQQVVRGDSAAYFCASSPSNEQYFGPGTRLTVT.

V gene TRBV4-1 combines with J gene TRBJ1-4; 10 bases line up with TRBD1. This CDR3 spans 19 amino acids. Germline loops: CDR1 MGHRA, CDR2 YSYEKL. J gave up 4 bases and V 4 bases, and 15 bases lay outside the gene matches. The CDR3 nucleotides read TGCGCCAGCAGCCTTGGGACAGGGGCTTTTAGGGGACTTAATGAAAAACTGTTTTTT. It encodes CASSLGTGAFRGLNEKLFF.

The gene calls are TRBV5-6 and TRBJ1-1; D is possibly TRBD1 (5 bases). The CDR3 runs to 13 residues. Germline values: CDR1 SGHDT, CDR2 YYEEEE. Trimming pared 0 bases from V and 10 bases from J, leaving 13 bases between. The CDR3 bases are TGTGCCAGCAGCTTGGGTGGCAGGGCTGGAGCTTTCTTT. It yields the protein CASSLGGRAGAFF.

V usage is TRBV21-1 and J usage is TRBJ1-4; the listed D gene, TRBD1, was not tested against the DNA. TRBV21-1 is tagged as a pseudogene. The CDR3 length is 13 residues. CDR3 in amino acids: CASPRRSNEKLFF. The CDR3 nucleotides read TGTGCCAGCCCCAGGCGAAGTAATGAAAAACTGTTTTTT.

The chain carries TRBV9 and TRBJ2-1; possible D gene TRBD2, 6 bases. V was cut by 0 bases and J by 4 bases, with 14 bases left in between. Looked up from germline, CDR1 is SGDLS and CDR2 is YYNGEE. CDR3 size: 16 residues. The CDR3 protein is CASSVERVGPYNEQFF. The CDR3 DNA is TGTGCCAGCAGCGTAGAGCGGGTAGGGCCTTACAATGAGCAGTTCTTC. The variable domain in full, with the rest retrieved from reference TRBV9 and TRBJ2-1, is DSGVTQTPKHLITATGQRVTLRCSPRSGDLSVYWYQQSLDQGLQFLIQYYNGEERAKGNILERFSAQQFPDLHSELNLSSLELGDSALYFCASSVERVGPYNEQFFGPGTRLTVL.